These T cell receptor beta chains were read from a single sample in a study of PD-L1 blockade in urothelial cancer. Method: immunoSEQ multiplex PCR; TCRdb's copy keeps in-frame clones and lacks some. The data contain 95,000 or so clones, roughly 84% of them singletons. This specimen was PBMCs, taken around atezolizumab (anti-PD-L1) treatment. The receptor source for this set is a man aged 55 to 70 with urothelial cancer. Each CDR3 is given with its conserved first and last residue. The D gene is left open where the match is weak. Only some rows state a clone size, as once, few, many or a class for expanded clones.

D gene	clone size	V gene	J gene	CDR3 protein	CDR3 DNA
TRBD1	-	TRBV7-9	TRBJ2-1	CASSSQWDRGDEQFF	TGTGCCAGCAGCTCCCAGTGGGACAGGGGTGATGAGCAGTTCTTC
-	-	TRBV4-1	TRBJ2-3	CASSQVAGSADTQYF	TGCGCCAGCAGCCAAGTCGCAGGGTCTGCAGATACGCAGTATTTT
TRBD1	-	TRBV7-3	TRBJ1-1	CASSIGQANTEAFF	TGTGCCAGCAGCATCGGACAGGCCAACACTGAAGCTTTCTTT
-	once	TRBV7-3	TRBJ2-5	CASSLNSQETQYF	TGTGCCAGCAGCTTAAACAGCCAAGAGACCCAGTACTTC
-	-	TRBV19	TRBJ1-2	CASNFRADGYTF	TGTGCCAGTAACTTCAGGGCTGATGGCTACACCTTC
-	-	TRBV2	TRBJ2-1	CAGQRYPSEQFF	TGTGCCGGTCAGAGGTATCCGAGTGAGCAGTTCTTC
-	-	TRBV5-1	TRBJ2-7	CASSLELVSTREQYF	TGCGCCAGCAGCTTGGAGCTAGTCAGTACGAGGGAGCAGTACTTC
TRBD1	-	TRBV27	TRBJ2-7	CASSLLGQAYEQYF	TGTGCCAGCAGTTTACTTGGACAGGCCTACGAGCAGTACTTC
TRBD2	-	TRBV5-1	TRBJ2-3	CASSVGLAGGTDTQYF	TGCGCCAGCAGCGTGGGACTAGCGGGAGGCACAGATACGCAGTATTTT
TRBD2	-	TRBV28	TRBJ2-1	CASNTLSGTLYNEQFF	TGTGCCAGCAATACGCTTAGCGGGACTCTCTACAATGAGCAGTTCTTC
TRBD2	-	TRBV29-1	TRBJ2-5	CSVPLAGGQETQYF	TGCAGCGTTCCATTAGCGGGGGGTCAAGAGACCCAGTACTTC
-	-	TRBV29-1	TRBJ1-4	CSVLRGEKLFF	TGCAGCGTGCTCCGGGGGGAAAAACTGTTTTTT
TRBD1	-	TRBV2	TRBJ2-1	CASSRTGSGEQFF	TGTGCCAGCAGTCGGACAGGCTCCGGTGAGCAGTTCTTC
-	-	TRBV4-1	TRBJ1-5	CASSQDATGGTQHF	TGCGCCAGCAGCCAAGATGCCACTGGGGGGACCCAGCATTTT
TRBD1	-	TRBV2	TRBJ1-1	CASSGNRGGTEAFF	TGTGCCAGCAGTGGGAACAGGGGGGGCACTGAAGCTTTCTTT
TRBD1	-	TRBV6-6	TRBJ2-7	CASSYSLGQGVHEQYF	TGTGCCAGCAGTTACTCATTGGGACAGGGGGTTCACGAGCAGTACTTC
TRBD1	-	TRBV7-9	TRBJ2-5	CASSLGTGGRETQYF	TGTGCCAGCAGCTTAGGGACAGGGGGGAGAGAGACCCAGTACTTC
TRBD1	-	TRBV28	TRBJ1-4	CASSEGQGREKLFF	TGTGCCAGCAGTGAGGGACAGGGGAGAGAAAAACTGTTTTTT
-	-	TRBV21-1	TRBJ1-2	CASSQEGPRAYGYTF	TGTGCCAGCAGTCAAGAGGGTCCTAGGGCCTATGGCTACACCTTC
TRBD1	-	TRBV27	TRBJ2-7	CASSLSPPSVQGAGEQYF	TGTGCCAGCAGTTTATCCCCACCCTCTGTACAGGGGGCCGGCGAGCAGTACTTC
TRBD1	-	TRBV28	TRBJ2-6	CASRWGQGLSGANVLTF	TGTGCCAGCAGGTGGGGACAGGGGCTCTCTGGGGCCAACGTCCTGACTTTC
-	-	TRBV6-5	TRBJ2-7	CASRRRQESSYEQYF	TGTGCCAGCAGGAGGAGACAGGAATCGTCCTACGAGCAGTACTTC
-	-	TRBV20-1	TRBJ1-4	CSAAWQEKLFF	TGCAGTGCTGCCTGGCAGGAAAAACTGTTTTTT
TRBD1	-	TRBV28	TRBJ1-3	CASSSTGRGNTIYF	TGTGCCAGCAGTTCGACAGGGAGGGGAAACACCATATATTTT
TRBD1	-	TRBV5-1	TRBJ1-1	CASSSGTGGQSEAFF	TGCGCCAGCAGCTCCGGGACAGGAGGGCAATCTGAAGCTTTCTTT
-	-	TRBV4-3	TRBJ1-1	CASSQGPGTPGVIAAFF	TGCGCCAGCAGCCAAGGCCCCGGGACACCTGGGGTCATTGCTGCTTTCTTT
-	-	TRBV29-1	TRBJ2-7	CSVGPSGYEQYF	TGCAGCGTTGGACCGAGCGGTTACGAGCAGTACTTC
TRBD1	-	TRBV5-1	TRBJ2-5	CASSFEGTGVETQYF	TGCGCCAGCAGCTTCGAGGGGACAGGGGTAGAGACCCAGTACTTC
-	-	TRBV5-6	TRBJ2-1	CASSLYPRRWEQFF	TGTGCCAGCAGCTTGTATCCCCGGAGGTGGGAGCAGTTCTTC
-	-	TRBV28	TRBJ1-2	CASSPGGFVNYGYTF	TGTGCCAGCAGCCCCGGGGGGTTTGTCAACTATGGCTACACCTTC
-	-	TRBV19	TRBJ1-3	CASSTDGQPGNTIYF	TGTGCCAGTAGTACCGATGGGCAGCCAGGGAACACCATATATTTT
-	-	TRBV4-3	TRBJ2-2	CASRKQSNTGELFF	TGCGCCAGCAGGAAACAGTCAAACACCGGGGAGCTGTTTTTT
TRBD2	-	TRBV7-9	TRBJ2-1	CASSYSGGEFNEQFF	TGTGCCAGCAGCTATAGCGGGGGGGAATTCAATGAGCAGTTCTTC
-	-	TRBV2	TRBJ2-7	CASRGAGGSYEQYF	TGTGCCAGCAGGGGGGCTGGGGGCTCCTACGAGCAGTACTTC
TRBD2	-	TRBV7-2	TRBJ2-3	CASTPTGGLAVTDTQYF	TGTGCCAGCACTCCCACGGGGGGACTAGCGGTCACAGATACGCAGTATTTT
-	-	TRBV25-1	TRBJ2-1	CASSVGLAGNEQFF	TGTGCCAGCAGTGTAGGGCTAGCAGGCAATGAGCAGTTCTTC
TRBD1	-	TRBV11-3	TRBJ2-1	CASRDSTYNEQFF	TGTGCCAGCCGGGACAGTACCTACAATGAGCAGTTCTTC
TRBD1	-	TRBV7-7	TRBJ2-3	CASSRTGTDTQYF	TGTGCCAGCAGCCGGACAGGGACAGATACGCAGTATTTT
TRBD1	-	TRBV2	TRBJ2-3	CASRPWTGLDTDTQYF	TGTGCCAGCAGACCATGGACAGGGTTGGACACAGATACGCAGTATTTT
-	-	TRBV28	TRBJ1-3	CASSLEGLNTIYF	TGTGCCAGCAGTTTAGAGGGTTTGAACACCATATATTTT
-	few	TRBV19	TRBJ1-5	CASRGLQGRRNQPQHF	TGTGCCAGTAGGGGGCTACAGGGAAGGCGCAATCAGCCCCAGCATTTT
-	-	TRBV6-5	TRBJ2-7	CASSYIGDEQYF	TGTGCCAGCAGTTACATCGGGGACGAGCAGTACTTC
-	-	TRBV7-3	TRBJ1-2	CASSLSWSGGGGYTF	TGTGCCAGCAGCTTAAGTTGGTCGGGGGGTGGTGGCTACACCTTC
-	few	TRBV10-1	TRBJ2-2	CASSAETEETGELFF	TGCGCCAGCAGTGCTGAGACAGAGGAAACCGGGGAGCTGTTTTTT